Following are 5 T cell receptor beta chains from one sample sequenced in a study of radiation and T cells in renal cell carcinoma. Regarding treatment: 15 Gy SBRT to primary tumor, nephrectomy 4 weeks later. Clones were read by immunoSEQ multiplex PCR, and TCRdb kept only the in-frame ones, dropping some. The repertoire holds under 20,000 clones, 50% to 65% seen once, with under 15% in the top ten. Specimen: tumor tissue, collected from a patient whose treatment included radiotherapy and nephrectomy. All receptors come from a woman between 65 and 79 years old with renal cell carcinoma.

The chain carries TRBV27 and TRBJ2-2, with 7 bases that match TRBD2. Germline V gene sequence: CDR1 MNHEY, CDR2 SMNVEV (reference sequence). CDR3 length equals 15 residues. V shed 4 bases, J shed 1 base, and the junction held 3 bases outside the gene matches. The CDR3 bases are TGTGCCAGCAGTTGGGGGGGACTGAACACCGGGGAGCTGTTTTTT. This codes for CASSWGGLNTGELFF.

The chain uses TRBV5-5 and TRBJ1-5; 7 nucleotides agree with TRBD1. Trimming cost V 4 bases and J 0 bases; bases outside gene matches: 7. Germline CDR1 SGHKS, CDR2 YYEKEE (reference sequence). There are 16 residues in the CDR3. Written as DNA, the CDR3 is TGTGCCAGCAGCACCGACAGGGCGCTTAGCAATCAGCCCCAGCATTTT. Amino acid sequence: CASSTDRALSNQPQHF.

The chain links TRBV28 to TRBJ2-4; D remains unclear. V was pared by 2 bases and J by 7 bases, with 12 bases between. This CDR3 comprises 14 residues. Germline CDR1 is MDHEN and CDR2 is SYDVKM. The DNA for the CDR3 is TGTGCCAGCAGTTTAGGGATCTATCAGAACATTCAGTACTTC. Encoded protein: CASSLGIYQNIQYF.

The rearrangement joins TRBV19 to TRBJ2-6; D remains ambiguous. Germline CDR1 reads LNHDA; CDR2 reads SQIVND (reference sequence). The V end was cut by 3 bases, the J end by 1 base, with 7 bases between. The CDR3 covers 15 residues. CDR3 in amino acids: CASSITLSGANVLTF. The CDR3 coding sequence is TGTGCCAGTAGTATTACTCTTTCTGGGGCCAACGTCCTGACTTTC.

By proportion, this clone is large (0.1 to 1%). V gene TRBV19 combines with J gene TRBJ2-7; no reliable D call. This CDR3 is built from 11 residues. V was cut by 1 base and J by 3 bases, with 1 base left in between. The V gene's germline CDR1 is LNHDA and CDR2 SQIVND (reference sequence). The CDR3 region has the DNA TGTGCCAGTAGTATAGGCTACGAGCAGTACTTC. It yields the protein CASSIGYEQYF.